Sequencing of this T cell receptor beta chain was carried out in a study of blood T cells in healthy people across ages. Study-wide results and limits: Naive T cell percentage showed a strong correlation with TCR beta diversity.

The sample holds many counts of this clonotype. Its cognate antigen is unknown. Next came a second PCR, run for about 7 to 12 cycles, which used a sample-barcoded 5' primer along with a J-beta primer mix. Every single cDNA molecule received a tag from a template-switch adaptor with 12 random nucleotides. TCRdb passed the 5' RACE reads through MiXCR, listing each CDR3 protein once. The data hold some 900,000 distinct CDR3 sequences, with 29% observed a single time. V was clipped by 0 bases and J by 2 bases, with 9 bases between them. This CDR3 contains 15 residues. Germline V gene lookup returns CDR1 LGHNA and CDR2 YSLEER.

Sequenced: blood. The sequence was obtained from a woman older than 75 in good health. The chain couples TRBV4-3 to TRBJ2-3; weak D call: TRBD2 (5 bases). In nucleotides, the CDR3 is TGCGCCAGCAGCCAAGATACCGGGATCACAGATACGCAGTATTTT. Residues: CASSQDTGITDTQYF.